The rows below give T cell receptor beta chains drawn from one sample of a study of T cell repertoires in cytomegalovirus infection. TCRdb ran MiXCR on the reads and lists one entry per CDR3 protein. The data hold tens of thousands of distinct CDR3 sequences, with under 30% observed a single time. These TCRs are of unknown antigen specificity. The specimen comprised CD8+ T cells from cultured PBMCs, sampled from culture after CMV antigen stimulation. The receptors stem from a human donor in good health (CMV status not recorded). Some clones in this sample may be carry-over from other donors' samples. Both conserved end residues are trimmed from each CDR3. Expanded clones are given a class, and other clones once, few, many or no size at all.

V gene,J gene,clone size,CDR3 protein
TRBV20-1,TRBJ2-7,-,SAYHRDSYEQY
TRBV7-9,TRBJ2-7,-,ASSLVFSDYEQY
TRBV29-1,TRBJ2-7,-,SVEWDYEQY
TRBV18,TRBJ2-1,-,ASSPGLGDNYNEQF
TRBV7-9,TRBJ1-1,few,ASSSMTGPNTEAF
TRBV25-1,TRBJ1-5,-,ASSESTGEQPQH
TRBV28,TRBJ1-2,-,ASGGGRIYGYT
TRBV7-9,TRBJ1-6,-,ASTGGDSYNSPLH
TRBV20-1,TRBJ2-7,few,SASDLAAYEQY
TRBV7-9,TRBJ1-4,many,ASSISSPNEKLF
TRBV5-4,TRBJ2-2,-,ASSLPGQGRPGELF
TRBV12-3/TRBV12-4,TRBJ1-4,-,ASSFGLGTGVEKLF
TRBV6-1,TRBJ1-2,many,ASSPGTLHSANYGYT
TRBV7-4,TRBJ1-2,-,ASSPTPWVYGYT
TRBV7-6,TRBJ2-1,many,ASSLGGFNEQF
TRBV12-5,TRBJ2-7,-,ASGLDNYEQY
TRBV7-9,TRBJ1-2,few,ASSLAVGAHT
TRBV7-9,TRBJ2-1,few,ASSLYGLADEQF
TRBV6-1,TRBJ2-1,-,ASSYPAGVGNEQF
TRBV7-9,TRBJ2-2,-,ASSLGGGDRGYTGELF
TRBV4-2,TRBJ1-1,-,ASSQEDVRENTEAF
TRBV7-9,TRBJ2-3,many,ASSTRDWSTDTQY
TRBV6-2/TRBV6-3,TRBJ2-1,-,ASSYPGGIEQF
TRBV7-6,TRBJ2-7,many,ASSLDRTYEQY
TRBV6-1,TRBJ1-1,-,ASSHTSNMNTEAF
TRBV2,TRBJ2-2,-,ASRNPAGGQNTGELF
TRBV2,TRBJ1-1,few,ASRISSAGVAEAF
TRBV7-5,TRBJ2-3,many,ISVSEAHGTSGVTDTQY
TRBV27,TRBJ1-6,few,ASSLLGSSYNSPLH
TRBV3-1,TRBJ2-3,-,ASSHPDPRDQGTDTQY
TRBV7-9,TRBJ2-5,many,ASSPAGHQETQY
TRBV19,TRBJ1-5,-,ASSKTANQPQH
TRBV12-3/TRBV12-4,TRBJ2-7,-,AVSGGAKSYEQY
TRBV7-3,TRBJ2-5,-,ASSLTGGSETQY
TRBV15,TRBJ1-4,-,ATSRDPATNEKLF
TRBV5-6,TRBJ2-3,-,ASSFVGGGSITDTQY
TRBV14,TRBJ1-1,few,ASSQDRNTEAF
TRBV4-1,TRBJ2-2,-,ASSQEGHHTGELF
TRBV9,TRBJ1-3,once,ASSGRGREGNTIY
TRBV7-8,TRBJ1-2,many,ASSSAFVGGYT
TRBV13,TRBJ1-2,-,ASSSGGTVGFYGYT
TRBV4-3,TRBJ2-3,-,ASSQEFEDTQY
TRBV11-2,TRBJ2-1,few,ASSLPRADLSYNEQF
TRBV6-1,TRBJ2-7,few,ASSGWVSGYEQY
TRBV6-5,TRBJ1-1,many,ASSYLGGLEAF
TRBV5-1,TRBJ2-1,-,ASSLKWASGMGQF
TRBV4-1,TRBJ2-7,many,ASSQGQGTYEQY
TRBV12-3/TRBV12-4,TRBJ1-4,few,ASSPRHNEKLF
TRBV7-6,TRBJ2-2,few,ASSLDRGWTGELF
TRBV20-1,TRBJ2-3,-,SARDGQRLTDTQY
TRBV7-4,TRBJ2-3,-,ASSYRTSGRLY
TRBV12-3/TRBV12-4,TRBJ1-5,many,ASSPPTGNNQPQH
TRBV19,TRBJ2-1,few,ASSSGLAGDRSYNEQF
TRBV6-1,TRBJ2-5,-,ASSPTSGRMGETQY
TRBV18,TRBJ1-6,many,ASSPRPNSPLH
TRBV7-3,TRBJ2-6,-,ASSGGTSGYPGANVLT
TRBV4-3,TRBJ1-1,-,ASSQDQGTEAF
TRBV19,TRBJ2-5,-,ASTHSGQGGEETQY
TRBV4-3,TRBJ2-2,many,ASSQDNPGGVAGELF
TRBV19,TRBJ1-1,many,ASTRRREGSEAF